The T cell receptor (beta chain) under discussion was sequenced for a study of OX40 agonist ivuxolimab in advanced cancers. The data were produced by immunoSEQ multiplex PCR, yet TCRdb's version contains in-frame clones alone and is incomplete. The sample holds 75,000 to 90,000 clones, approximately 85% seen once. Germline CDR1 and CDR2: MDHEN and SYDVKM. The CDR3 runs to 16 residues. Trimming cost V 5 bases and J 9 bases, with 22 bases left between them. This clonotype originated in an adult with an advanced solid tumor such as melanoma, head and neck, liver or kidney cancer. Specimen: CD4+ or CD8+ T cells sorted from blood, collected in a trial of the OX40 agonist ivuxolimab. V gene TRBV28 combines with J gene TRBJ2-2, with D perhaps TRBD1 (6 bases). The CDR3 DNA reads as TGTGCCAGCAGTCCGACCATCCCGCCTACAGGGTGGGAGCTGTTTTTT. Translating gives CASSPTIPPTGWELFF.